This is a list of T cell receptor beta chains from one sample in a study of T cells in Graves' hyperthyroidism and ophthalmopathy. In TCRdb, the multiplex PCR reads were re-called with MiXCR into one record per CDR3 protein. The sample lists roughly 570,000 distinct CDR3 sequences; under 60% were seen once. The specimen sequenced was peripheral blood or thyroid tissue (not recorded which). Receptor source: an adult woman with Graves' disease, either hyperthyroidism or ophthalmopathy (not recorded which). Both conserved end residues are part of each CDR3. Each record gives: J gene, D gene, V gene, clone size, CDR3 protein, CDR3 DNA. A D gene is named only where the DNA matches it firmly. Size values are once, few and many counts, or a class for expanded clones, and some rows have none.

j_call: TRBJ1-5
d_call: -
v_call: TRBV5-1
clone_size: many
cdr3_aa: CASSTGAPSEPQHF
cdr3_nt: TGCGCCAGCAGCACCGGGGCGCCGAGTGAGCCCCAGCATTTT

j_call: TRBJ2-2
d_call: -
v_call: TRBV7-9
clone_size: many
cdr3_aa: CASSFWRENTGELFF
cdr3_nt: TGTGCCAGCAGCTTTTGGCGGGAAAACACCGGGGAGCTGTTTTTT

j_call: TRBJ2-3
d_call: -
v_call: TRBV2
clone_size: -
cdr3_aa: CASSGGTTSLYF
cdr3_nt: TGTGCCAGCAGTGGCGGGACAACATCATTGTATTTT

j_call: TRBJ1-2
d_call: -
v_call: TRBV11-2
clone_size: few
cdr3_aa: CASSGGDYTF
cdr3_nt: TGTGCCAGCAGCGGAGGGGACTACACCTTC

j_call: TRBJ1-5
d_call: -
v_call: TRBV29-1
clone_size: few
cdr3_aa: CSVGGLNQPQHF
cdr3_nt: TGCAGCGTTGGGGGTTTAAATCAGCCCCAGCATTTT

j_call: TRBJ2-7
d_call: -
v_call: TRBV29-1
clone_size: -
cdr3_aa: CSVEVADLYEQYF
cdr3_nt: TGCAGCGTTGAGGTGGCGGATCTCTACGAGCAGTACTTC

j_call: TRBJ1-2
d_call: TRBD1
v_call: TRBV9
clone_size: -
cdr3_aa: CASSFTGGAGYTF
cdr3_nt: TGTGCCAGCAGTTTTACAGGGGGCGCGGGCTACACCTTC

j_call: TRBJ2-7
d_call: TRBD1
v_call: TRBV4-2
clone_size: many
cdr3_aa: CASSQPGTASYEQYF
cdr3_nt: TGTGCCAGCAGCCAACCCGGGACAGCCTCCTACGAGCAGTACTTC

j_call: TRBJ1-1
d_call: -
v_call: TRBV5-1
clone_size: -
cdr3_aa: CASSLSRAREAFF
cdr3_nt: TGCGCCAGCAGCTTGAGTCGGGCGCGTGAAGCTTTCTTT

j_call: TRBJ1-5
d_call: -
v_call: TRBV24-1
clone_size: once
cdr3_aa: CATSVEGYGNQPQHF
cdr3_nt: TGTGCCACCAGTGTCGAGGGATATGGGAATCAGCCCCAGCATTTT

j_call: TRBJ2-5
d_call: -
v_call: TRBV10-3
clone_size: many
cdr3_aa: CAISPGPQETQYF
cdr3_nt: TGTGCCATCAGTCCGGGACCACAAGAGACCCAGTACTTC

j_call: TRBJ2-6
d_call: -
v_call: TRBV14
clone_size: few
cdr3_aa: CASSQDRGSSGANVLTF
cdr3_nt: TGTGCCAGCAGCCAAGATCGGGGCAGCTCTGGGGCCAACGTCCTGACTTTC

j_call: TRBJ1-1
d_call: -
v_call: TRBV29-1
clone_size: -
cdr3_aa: CSVVTNTEAFF
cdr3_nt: TGCAGCGTTGTCACGAACACTGAAGCTTTCTTT

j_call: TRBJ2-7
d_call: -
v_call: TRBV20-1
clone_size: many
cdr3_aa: CSARATASSYEQYF
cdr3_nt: TGCAGTGCTAGAGCGACGGCTAGCTCCTACGAGCAGTACTTC

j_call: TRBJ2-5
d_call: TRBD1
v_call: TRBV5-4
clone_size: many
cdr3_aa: CASSLAQDRGRETQYF
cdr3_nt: TGTGCCAGCAGCTTGGCCCAGGACAGGGGGCGAGAGACCCAGTACTTC

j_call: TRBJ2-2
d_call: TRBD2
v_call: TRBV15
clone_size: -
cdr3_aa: CATSGRLAANTGELFF
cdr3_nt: TGTGCCACCAGCGGACGTCTAGCGGCGAACACCGGGGAGCTGTTTTTT

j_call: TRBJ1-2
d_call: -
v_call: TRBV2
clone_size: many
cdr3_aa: CASKADRPYYGYTF
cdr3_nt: TGTGCCAGCAAGGCCGACAGACCTTACTATGGCTACACCTTC

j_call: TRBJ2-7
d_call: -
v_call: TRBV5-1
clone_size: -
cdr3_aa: CASSLNLGRYEQYF
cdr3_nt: TGCGCCAGCAGCTTGAACCTTGGGAGGTACGAGCAGTACTTC

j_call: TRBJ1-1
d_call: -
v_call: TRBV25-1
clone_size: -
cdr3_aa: CASSEFGGTNTEAFF
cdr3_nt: TGTGCCAGCAGTGAATTTGGTGGAACGAACACTGAAGCTTTCTTT

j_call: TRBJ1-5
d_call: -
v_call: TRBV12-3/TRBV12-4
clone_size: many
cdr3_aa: CASSLSSGPNGAQHF
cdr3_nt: TGTGCCAGCAGTTTATCGTCCGGACCAAATGGAGCCCAGCATTTT

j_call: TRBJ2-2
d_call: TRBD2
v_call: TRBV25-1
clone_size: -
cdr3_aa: CASSAPLAGLVYGELFF
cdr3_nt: TGTGCCAGCAGTGCTCCTCTAGCGGGACTAGTGTACGGGGAGCTGTTTTTT

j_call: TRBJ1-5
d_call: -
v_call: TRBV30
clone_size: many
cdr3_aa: CAWSLLGNQPQHF
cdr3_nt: TGTGCCTGGAGTTTGTTGGGGAATCAGCCCCAGCATTTT

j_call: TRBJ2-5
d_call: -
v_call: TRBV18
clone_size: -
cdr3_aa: CASSPVPGETQYF
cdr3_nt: TGTGCCAGCTCACCGGTCCCCGGGGAGACCCAGTACTTC

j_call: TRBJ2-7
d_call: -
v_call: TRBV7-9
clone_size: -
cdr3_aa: CASSDRVSGYEQYF
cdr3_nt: TGTGCCAGCAGCGACAGGGTTAGCGGATACGAGCAGTACTTC

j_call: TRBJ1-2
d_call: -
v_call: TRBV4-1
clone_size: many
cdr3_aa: CASSHLRGGGHGYTF
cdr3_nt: TGCGCCAGCAGCCACCTCCGGGGGGGCGGCCATGGCTACACCTTC

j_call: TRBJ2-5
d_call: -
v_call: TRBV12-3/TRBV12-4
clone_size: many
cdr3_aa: CASSLRSWRQDQETQYF
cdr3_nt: TGTGCCAGCAGTTTACGTAGTTGGCGTCAGGACCAAGAGACCCAGTACTTC

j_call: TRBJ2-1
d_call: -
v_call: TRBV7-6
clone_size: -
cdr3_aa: CASSLGSGISYNEQFF
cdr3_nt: TGTGCCAGCAGCTTAGGGAGTGGCATTTCCTACAATGAGCAGTTCTTC

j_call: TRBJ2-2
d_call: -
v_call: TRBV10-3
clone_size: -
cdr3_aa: CAISESGGLGGELFF
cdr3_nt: TGTGCCATCAGTGAGTCAGGTGGTTTGGGCGGGGAGCTGTTTTTT

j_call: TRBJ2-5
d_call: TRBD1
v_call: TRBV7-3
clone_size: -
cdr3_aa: CASSVGTVKETQYF
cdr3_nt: TGTGCCAGCAGCGTCGGGACAGTTAAAGAGACCCAGTACTTC

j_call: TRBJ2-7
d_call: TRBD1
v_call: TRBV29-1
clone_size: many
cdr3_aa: CSVEDPGTGGSYEQYF
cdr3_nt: TGCAGCGTTGAAGATCCCGGGACAGGGGGCTCCTACGAGCAGTACTTC

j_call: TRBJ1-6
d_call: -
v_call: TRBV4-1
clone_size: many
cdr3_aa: CASSQDGLLRPGVTLHF
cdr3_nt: TGCGCCAGCAGCCAAGATGGCCTTCTTAGACCCGGGGTCACCCTCCACTTT

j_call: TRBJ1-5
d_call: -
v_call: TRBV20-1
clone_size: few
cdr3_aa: CSARDGGVDQPQHF
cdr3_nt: TGCAGTGCTAGAGATGGCGGGGTGGATCAGCCCCAGCATTTT

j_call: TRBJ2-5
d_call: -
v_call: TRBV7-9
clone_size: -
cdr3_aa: CASSPLRDGDQETQYF
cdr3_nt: TGTGCCAGTAGTCCGCTCCGGGACGGAGACCAAGAGACCCAGTACTTC

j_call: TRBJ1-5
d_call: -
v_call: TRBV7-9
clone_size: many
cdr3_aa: CASSLASSNQPQHF
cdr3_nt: TGTGCCAGCAGCTTAGCTAGTAGCAATCAGCCCCAGCATTTT

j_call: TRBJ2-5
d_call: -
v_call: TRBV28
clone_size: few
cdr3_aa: CASSLLTETVETQYF
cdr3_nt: TGTGCCAGCAGTTTATTGACAGAAACGGTGGAGACCCAGTACTTC

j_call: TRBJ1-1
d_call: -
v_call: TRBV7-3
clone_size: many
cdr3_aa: CASSSEINTEAFF
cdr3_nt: TGTGCCAGCAGCTCCGAGATAAACACTGAAGCTTTCTTT